These T cell receptor beta chains were read from a single sample in a study of shared clonotypes between healthy human individuals. Produced via immunoSEQ multiplex PCR; TCRdb's table is partial and in-frame only. The sample includes 900,000 to 1,200,000 clones, about 80% of them seen just once. Sample: memory CD4+ T cells from PBMCs. These receptors originate from a man younger than 35 in good health. Some clones in this sample may be carry-over from other donors' samples. The CDR3 runs from the conserved cysteine through the conserved F or W. The order of the fields is CDR3 length, J gene, V gene, D gene, clone size, CDR3 DNA, CDR3 protein. A D gene is named only where the DNA matches it firmly. Size is omitted from some rows. Given values are once, few, many or a class for expanded clones.

16 | TRBJ2-3 | TRBV7-3 | TRBD2 | - | TGTGCCAGCAGCGCATTCGCAGCGGGAGTTAAAGATACGCAGTATTTT | CASSAFAAGVKDTQYF
15 | TRBJ1-1 | TRBV19 | TRBD1 | - | TGTGCCAGTAGTATAAGTACAGGGGGGAACACTGAAGCTTTCTTT | CASSISTGGNTEAFF
15 | TRBJ2-7 | TRBV5-1 | TRBD2 | - | TGCGCCAGCAGCATTTGGACTAGCGGGAACCACGAGCAGTACTTC | CASSIWTSGNHEQYF
15 | TRBJ1-4 | TRBV15 | - | once | TGTGCCACCAGCAGATCCCCCAAAAGCGGGGAAAAACTGTTTTTT | CATSRSPKSGEKLFF
13 | TRBJ1-2 | TRBV4-1 | - | once | TGCGCCAGCAGCCACCAAGAGACGTATGGCTACACCTTC | CASSHQETYGYTF
16 | TRBJ1-3 | TRBV6-4 | TRBD1 | - | TGTGCCAGCAGTGACGAGGGACAGTACTCTGGAAACACCATATATTTT | CASSDEGQYSGNTIYF
13 | TRBJ1-2 | TRBV4-1 | - | - | TGCGCCAGCAGCCAAGATAGGGTTGGCGGCTACACCTTC | CASSQDRVGGYTF
15 | TRBJ1-2 | TRBV7-9 | - | - | TGTGCCAGCAGCCTTACAACAGCGGTTACTTCTGGCTACACCTTC | CASSLTTAVTSGYTF
15 | TRBJ1-5 | TRBV19 | TRBD1 | - | TGTGCCAGTAGGACCAGGGGGCGGATTAATCAGCCCCAGCATTTT | CASRTRGRINQPQHF
17 | TRBJ2-1 | TRBV6-4 | TRBD2 | - | TGTGCCAGCAGTGACTCGAACAGCGGGAGGACCTTAAATGAGCAGTTCTTC | CASSDSNSGRTLNEQFF
13 | TRBJ1-2 | TRBV4-2 | - | - | TGTGCCAGCAGCCAAGATGGGGGGTATGGCTACACCTTC | CASSQDGGYGYTF
14 | TRBJ1-2 | TRBV14 | - | - | TGTGCCAGCAGCCAATCGTCTCTTTGGGATGGCTACACCTTC | CASSQSSLWDGYTF
11 | TRBJ2-1 | TRBV20-1 | - | - | TGCAGTGCTAGAGTTCACGATGAGCAGTTCTTC | CSARVHDEQFF
16 | TRBJ2-1 | TRBV18 | TRBD1 | few | TGTGCCAGCTCACCGCGATCGCAGGGGGCCTACAATGAGCAGTTCTTC | CASSPRSQGAYNEQFF
17 | TRBJ2-7 | TRBV5-4 | TRBD2 | - | TGTGCCAGCAGCCAAGATGCTAGCGGGAGCCCTCCCTACGAGCAGTACTTC | CASSQDASGSPPYEQYF
15 | TRBJ2-1 | TRBV30 | TRBD2 | once | TGTGCCTGGAGTGAGACTAGCGGGCCGTACAATGAGCAGTTCTTC | CAWSETSGPYNEQFF
17 | TRBJ2-1 | TRBV19 | - | - | TGTGCCAGTAGTATAGGACAGGATAGTTGGTACTCCAATGAGCAGTTCTTC | CASSIGQDSWYSNEQFF
19 | TRBJ2-2 | TRBV27 | TRBD2 | - | TGTGCCAGCACCCGGGGGGGACTAGCGGGAGGCACGAACACCGGGGAGCTGTTTTTT | CASTRGGLAGGTNTGELFF
15 | TRBJ2-2 | TRBV6-6 | - | - | TGTGCCAGCACCGAGGGCCGCACTTCCACCGGGGAGCTGTTTTTT | CASTEGRTSTGELFF
15 | TRBJ2-7 | TRBV14 | - | few | TGTGCCAGCAGCCAAGAGCAGGGTGAATCCTACGAGCAGTACTTC | CASSQEQGESYEQYF
14 | TRBJ1-2 | TRBV7-9 | TRBD1 | many | TGTGCCAGCAGCCCCGGACAGGGCCTCTATGGCTACACCTTC | CASSPGQGLYGYTF
13 | TRBJ2-3 | TRBV5-4 | - | - | TGTGCCAGCAGCTTGACAATCACAGATACGCAGTATTTT | CASSLTITDTQYF
15 | TRBJ1-2 | TRBV5-1 | - | many | TGCGCCAGTCGCCCTCAGGCAGGTTTACCGGATGGCTACACCTTC | CASRPQAGLPDGYTF
16 | TRBJ1-5 | TRBV18 | - | - | TGTGCCAGCTCACCACCGGGAGGGAAAGGGGATCAGCCCCAGCATTTT | CASSPPGGKGDQPQHF
15 | TRBJ2-3 | TRBV7-2 | - | - | TGTGCCAGCAGCTTAACGGTTTTCGAGATGGATACGCAGTATTTT | CASSLTVFEMDTQYF
15 | TRBJ2-3 | TRBV28 | - | - | TGTGCCAGCAGTTTATTTGGACAGTCCACAGATACGCAGTATTTT | CASSLFGQSTDTQYF
15 | TRBJ2-1 | TRBV2 | TRBD1 | - | TGTGCCAGCAGTGACAGGGGGCAAGTTCACAATGAGCAGTTCTTC | CASSDRGQVHNEQFF
16 | TRBJ1-5 | TRBV4-3 | - | - | TGCGCCAGCAGCCAAGAACTGGGGGTTGTAATTCAGCCCCAGCATTTT | CASSQELGVVIQPQHF
11 | TRBJ2-5 | TRBV5-1 | - | once | TGCGCCAGCCGAATGGGGGAGACCCAGTACTTC | CASRMGETQYF
13 | TRBJ1-4 | TRBV5-6 | - | - | TGTGCCAGCAGCCGGGGGTCAGGGGAAAAACTGTTTTTT | CASSRGSGEKLFF
15 | TRBJ2-7 | TRBV5-5 | TRBD1 | - | TGTGCCAGCAGGCACAACCGGGACAGCTCCTACGAGCAGTACTTC | CASRHNRDSSYEQYF
15 | TRBJ2-6 | TRBV29-1 | - | few | TGCAGCGTTGAAGATATGTTCTCTGGGGCCAACGTCCTGACTTTC | CSVEDMFSGANVLTF
14 | TRBJ1-1 | TRBV5-4 | - | - | TGTGCCAGCAGCTTGCAGGGAGCTAACACTGAAGCTTTCTTT | CASSLQGANTEAFF
16 | TRBJ2-3 | TRBV29-1 | TRBD2 | - | TGCAGCGTACAACCGGGACTAGCGGGAGGCACAGATACGCAGTATTTT | CSVQPGLAGGTDTQYF
16 | TRBJ2-1 | TRBV4-3 | TRBD2 | - | TGCGCCAGCAGCCAAGGGACTAGCGGGAGTGGCAATGAGCAGTTCTTC | CASSQGTSGSGNEQFF
14 | TRBJ2-7 | TRBV7-9 | TRBD1 | - | TGTGCCAGCAGCTTAGGACAGGGGAACTACGAGCAGTACTTC | CASSLGQGNYEQYF
13 | TRBJ1-5 | TRBV11-2 | - | - | TGTGCCAGCAGCTTAGATTCGAGACAGCCCCAGCATTTT | CASSLDSRQPQHF
14 | TRBJ2-7 | TRBV11-3 | TRBD1 | - | TGTGCCAGCAGCTCGACAGGGACAGGATACGAGCAGTACTTC | CASSSTGTGYEQYF
16 | TRBJ1-2 | TRBV9 | TRBD1 | - | TGTGCCAGCAGCGTAGCGGGGGGACAGCCTAACTATGGCTACACCTTC | CASSVAGGQPNYGYTF
17 | TRBJ1-3 | TRBV9 | - | - | TGTGCCAGCAGCGTAGGTCCCGCGGGCGACTCTGGAAACACCATATATTTT | CASSVGPAGDSGNTIYF
15 | TRBJ2-7 | TRBV16 | - | - | TGTGCCAGCAGCCAAGGAAGTTTGGGAGAACACGAGCAGTACTTC | CASSQGSLGEHEQYF
15 | TRBJ1-1 | TRBV5-1 | - | - | TGCGCCAGCAGCCCCAGGGGCAGTAGGGACACTGAAGCTTTCTTT | CASSPRGSRDTEAFF
13 | TRBJ1-1 | TRBV7-2 | TRBD1 | - | TGTGCCAGCAGCCCACAGGGGGGCACTGAAGCTTTCTTT | CASSPQGGTEAFF
16 | TRBJ1-1 | TRBV6-6 | TRBD1 | - | TGTGCCAGCAGTTACGGCAGGGGGCGCTTGGGGACTGAAGCTTTCTTT | CASSYGRGRLGTEAFF
14 | TRBJ2-3 | TRBV19 | - | few | TGTGCCAGCACCTATAGCGGCAACACAGATACGCAGTATTTT | CASTYSGNTDTQYF
13 | TRBJ1-2 | TRBV15 | - | - | TGTGCCACCAGCTCCCGACAGGCCGGGGGCTACACCTTC | CATSSRQAGGYTF
16 | TRBJ2-6 | TRBV28 | TRBD1 | many | TGTGCCAGCAGCCCGACAGGGTCAAGTGGGGCCAACGTCCTGACTTTC | CASSPTGSSGANVLTF
14 | TRBJ2-5 | TRBV7-8 | - | - | TGTGCCAGCAGCCCGAGGGACTTCCAAGAGACCCAGTACTTC | CASSPRDFQETQYF
16 | TRBJ1-4 | TRBV6-6 | TRBD1 | once | TGTGCCAGCAGTCCGCCGACAGGGATGGAAAATGAAAAACTGTTTTTT | CASSPPTGMENEKLFF
15 | TRBJ1-5 | TRBV28 | - | - | TGTGCCAGCAGAGAGGGAGGGGATAGCAATCAGCCCCAGCATTTT | CASREGGDSNQPQHF
11 | TRBJ1-1 | TRBV29-1 | - | - | TGCAGCGTTGGGGGGCAGAGTGAAGCTTTCTTT | CSVGGQSEAFF
15 | TRBJ2-1 | TRBV5-1 | - | - | TGCGCCAGCAGCCCCGCCAGTAATTCCTACAATGAGCAGTTCTTC | CASSPASNSYNEQFF
14 | TRBJ2-2 | TRBV7-3 | - | - | TGTGCCAGCACCCCGGACTCGAACACCGGGGAGCTGTTTTTT | CASTPDSNTGELFF
15 | TRBJ2-7 | TRBV5-4 | TRBD1 | - | TGTGCCAGCAGCTTGGCCGGGACAGGGTATCGGGAGCAGTACTTC | CASSLAGTGYREQYF